This is a list of T cell receptor delta chains from one sample in a study of Vδ1+ human thymocytes. TCRdb reran clone calling via CATT on the multiplex PCR reads. The sample holds 70,000 or so delta-chain clones, around 34% seen once. Sequences were obtained from Vdelta1+ gamma-delta thymocytes from the thymus. The source is a boy in the first two years of life who had congenital heart surgery. Each CDR3 is given with its conserved first and last residue. D genes are given only for firm matches. The listing skips clone size in some rows; elsewhere it reads once, few, many or a size class.

j_gene	d_gene	v_gene	abundance	CDR3aa	CDR3nt
TRDJ1	NA	TRDV1	NA	CALGEPLRGPHPYTDKLIF	TGTGCTCTTGGGGAACCCCTCAGGGGGCCCCACCCGTACACCGATAAACTCATCTTT
TRDJ1	TRDD3	TRDV1	NA	CALGEDRDPTFYWGIRKLIF	TGTGCTCTTGGGGAAGATCGAGATCCTACCTTCTACTGGGGGATACGGAAACTCATCTTT
TRDJ1	TRDD3	TRDV1	NA	CALGEIAYGQRCRGYIGTDKLIF	TGTGCTCTTGGGGAAATCGCCTACGGACAGCGTTGCAGGGGATACATCGGAACCGATAAACTCATCTTT
TRDJ1	NA	TRDV1	NA	CALLHYLYTDKLIF	TGTGCTCTTCTACATTACTTGTACACCGATAAACTCATCTTT
TRDJ1	TRDD3	TRDV1	NA	CALGEPWGIRSYTDKLIF	TGTGCTCTTGGGGAACCATGGGGGATACGCTCTTACACCGATAAACTCATCTTT
TRDJ1	TRDD3	TRDV1	once	CALGGNRPGGPDKLIF	TGTGCTCTTGGGGGCAACCGTCCTGGGGGCCCCGATAAACTCATCTTT
TRDJ1	NA	TRDV1	few	CALGTLRVVPPAGYTDKLIF	TGTGCTCTTGGGACCCTCAGAGTTGTCCCGCCTGCCGGGTACACCGATAAACTCATCTTT
TRDJ2	NA	TRDV1	NA	CALGEDTALTAQLFF	TGTGCTCTTGGGGAAGATACCGCTTTGACAGCACAACTCTTCTTT
TRDJ1	TRDD3	TRDV1	NA	CALGDPNPRTGGNTDKLIF	TGTGCTCTTGGGGATCCTAACCCTCGTACTGGGGGAAACACCGATAAACTCATCTTT
TRDJ1	TRDD3	TRDV2	few	CARDTAEGLGDGVTKLIF	TGTGCCCGTGACACCGCGGAAGGACTGGGGGATGGAGTGACCAAACTCATCTTT
TRDJ1	TRDD3	TRDV2	few	CACDLEQVSFSQPGDTRGQYTDKLIF	TGTGCCTGTGACCTAGAGCAAGTCTCCTTCTCTCAGCCGGGGGATACGCGCGGGCAGTACACCGATAAACTCATCTTT
TRDJ1	NA	TRDV1	few	CALGGLLADKLIF	TGTGCTCTTGGCGGCCTCCTTGCCGATAAACTCATCTTT
TRDJ1	TRDD3	TRDV1	NA	CALGSQPPYSYWGIRGKTDKLIF	TGTGCTCTTGGGTCCCAACCCCCTTATTCCTACTGGGGGATACGCGGGAAGACCGATAAACTCATCTTT
TRDJ1	NA	TRDV1	NA	CALGERRYLPPTLRDKLIF	TGTGCTCTTGGGGAACGCCGTTATCTTCCTCCGACCCTACGAGATAAACTCATCTTT
TRDJ1	TRDD3	TRDV1	NA	CALGELVDFLRNWGRNPVSADKLIF	TGTGCTCTTGGGGAACTGGTTGACTTCCTTCGAAACTGGGGGAGAAACCCTGTCTCGGCCGATAAACTCATCTTT
TRDJ1	TRDD3	TRDV1	once	CALGDFFDWGILGTDKLIF	TGTGCTCTTGGGGACTTCTTCGACTGGGGGATACTTGGGACCGATAAACTCATCTTT
TRDJ1	NA	TRDV1	few	CALGELPTLGMKLIF	TGTGCTCTTGGGGAACTTCCCACACTAGGCATGAAACTCATCTTT
TRDJ1	TRDD2	TRDV1	NA	CALGGTPFLRGWGGLGTDKLIF	TGTGCTCTTGGGGGGACTCCCTTCCTACGAGGTTGGGGGGGCCTAGGGACCGATAAACTCATCTTT
TRDJ1	NA	TRDV1	NA	CALGGPSGDSSTDKLIF	TGTGCTCTTGGGGGACCTTCCGGGGATTCTTCCACCGATAAACTCATCTTT
TRDJ1	NA	TRDV1	NA	CALGELQGGSFPKGTPAGYTDKLIF	TGTGCTCTTGGGGAACTACAGGGAGGTAGTTTTCCTAAGGGCACCCCGGCCGGGTACACCGATAAACTCATCTTT
TRDJ1	NA	TRDV1	NA	CALGETFQVGGLWYTDKLIF	TGTGCTCTTGGGGAAACATTCCAGGTGGGGGGCCTCTGGTACACCGATAAACTCATCTTT
TRDJ1	TRDD2	TRDV1	NA	CALGVHFLRKSTRVTREKTDKLIF	TGTGCTCTTGGGGTCCACTTCCTACGGAAGAGTACTCGGGTTACTAGGGAAAAGACCGATAAACTCATCTTT
TRDJ1	NA	TRDV1	NA	CALGEPSCTGSQELIF	TGTGCTCTTGGGGAACCTTCTTGCACTGGGAGTCAAGAACTCATCTTT
TRDJ1	NA	TRDV1	few	CALGDSWTRVAPYTDKLIF	TGTGCTCTTGGGGATAGCTGGACGAGGGTCGCGCCCTACACCGATAAACTCATCTTT
TRDJ1	TRDD3	TRDV1	few	CALGRPSGGYVCDKLIF	TGTGCTCTTGGGCGGCCTTCTGGGGGATACGTATGTGATAAACTCATCTTT
TRDJ1	NA	TRDV1	NA	CALGPPPSYVWGPTDKLIF	TGTGCTCTTGGGCCCCCCCCATCCTACGTTTGGGGGCCTACCGATAAACTCATCTTT
TRDJ1	NA	TRDV1	NA	CALGDLRPGATHLNTDKLIF	TGTGCTCTTGGGGACCTACGTCCTGGGGCCACCCATCTCAACACCGATAAACTCATCTTT
TRDJ1	TRDD3	TRDV2	NA	CACDTVPTRDVLGEYRRMDKLIF	TGTGCCTGTGACACCGTTCCGACGAGGGATGTACTGGGGGAGTATCGGCGGATGGATAAACTCATCTTT
TRDJ1	TRDD3	TRDV1	NA	CALGEKRAERGATGDTADKLIF	TGTGCTCTTGGGGAAAAGCGGGCCGAGAGGGGGGCTACGGGGGATACAGCCGATAAACTCATCTTT
TRDJ1	NA	TRDV1	NA	CALGEERHTRATDKLIF	TGTGCTCTTGGGGAAGAGCGACATACGCGTGCAACTGATAAACTCATCTTT
TRDJ1	NA	TRDV1	NA	CALGELESAPTGRTEELIF	TGTGCTCTTGGGGAACTCGAATCAGCTCCTACGGGTCGTACTGAGGAACTCATCTTT
TRDJ1	TRDD3	TRDV1	NA	CALGIQSPSYALLGDTLYTDKLIF	TGTGCTCTTGGTATTCAGTCACCTTCCTACGCCTTACTGGGGGATACTTTGTACACCGATAAACTCATCTTT
TRDJ1	TRDD3	TRDV2	few	CACDTLLGVNDKLIF	TGTGCCTGTGACACGCTGCTGGGGGTGAACGATAAACTCATCTTT
TRDJ1	TRDD3	TRDV1	few	CALGEPSRAGGLYTDKLIF	TGTGCTCTTGGGGAACCGTCAAGGGCTGGGGGATTGTACACCGATAAACTCATCTTT
TRDJ1	TRDD3	TRDV1	few	CALGEVYSTWVLGDKLIF	TGTGCTCTTGGGGAAGTATACTCCACGTGGGTACTGGGGGATAAACTCATCTTT
TRDJ1	TRDD2	TRDV1	few	CALGVGLPTFLGVFDPPGVYKLIF	TGTGCTCTTGGGGTAGGCCTTCCTACGTTCCTGGGGGTTTTTGACCCCCCAGGGGTTTATAAACTCATCTTT
TRDJ1	TRDD3	TRDV1	NA	CALGEAHTGGSVKLIF	TGTGCTCTTGGGGAAGCCCATACTGGGGGATCGGTTAAACTCATCTTT
TRDJ1	NA	TRDV1	NA	CALGTNLPSTDKLIF	TGTGCTCTTGGGACAAATCTCCCGAGCACCGATAAACTCATCTTT
TRDJ1	TRDD3	TRDV1	NA	CALGELSSQTGGFPYTDKLIF	TGTGCTCTTGGGGAACTCTCCAGCCAGACTGGGGGCTTTCCCTACACCGATAAACTCATCTTT
TRDJ1	NA	TRDV1	NA	CALGELTPSTDKLIF	TGTGCTCTTGGGGAACTTACGCCTTCCACCGATAAACTCATCTTT
TRDJ1	TRDD3	TRDV1	NA	CALGELWGRSWGTTDKLIF	TGTGCTCTTGGGGAACTATGGGGCAGATCCTGGGGGACCACCGATAAACTCATCTTT
TRDJ1	TRDD3	TRDV1	NA	CALGELPTGGPRPPFYTDKLIF	TGTGCTCTTGGGGAACTACCTACTGGGGGACCACGGCCTCCCTTTTACACCGATAAACTCATCTTT
TRDJ1	NA	TRDV1	NA	CALGYLLAGFTSDKLIF	TGTGCTCTTGGGTACCTCCTAGCCGGGTTCACCAGCGATAAACTCATCTTT
TRDJ1	TRDD3	TRDV1	NA	CALGESFCGIRGTDKLIF	TGTGCTCTTGGGGAATCTTTCTGTGGGATACGCGGAACCGATAAACTCATCTTT
TRDJ1	NA	TRDV1	NA	CALGGGLLLYGVYTDKLIF	TGTGCTCTTGGGGGGGGTTTACTTCTATACGGTGTGTACACCGATAAACTCATCTTT
TRDJ1	TRDD3	TRDV1	few	CALGELSHVLGDTCTDKLIF	TGTGCTCTTGGGGAACTTTCCCACGTCTTGGGGGATACCTGCACCGATAAACTCATCTTT
TRDJ1	TRDD3	TRDV1	NA	CALGGIPLLGEVDKLIF	TGTGCTCTTGGGGGAATTCCCTTACTGGGGGAGGTCGATAAACTCATCTTT
TRDJ1	TRDD3	TRDV1	NA	CALGERFLSNWGMYTDKLIF	TGTGCTCTTGGGGAACGTTTTTTGTCGAACTGGGGGATGTACACCGATAAACTCATCTTT
TRDJ1	TRDD3	TRDV3	few	CAFGLLGDRADKLIF	TGTGCCTTTGGCTTACTGGGGGATAGGGCCGATAAACTCATCTTT
TRDJ1	TRDD3	TRDV1	few	CALGELPEGFCTGGPNTDKLIF	TGTGCTCTTGGGGAACTCCCGGAGGGGTTCTGTACTGGGGGACCGAACACCGATAAACTCATCTTT
TRDJ1	NA	TRDV1	NA	CALGELARGSLGPYTDKLIF	TGTGCTCTTGGGGAACTAGCCCGTGGGTCGCTGGGGCCATACACCGATAAACTCATCTTT